The 26 T cell receptor beta chains below come from one sample, sequenced in a study of Ad26.COV2.S vaccination and SARS-CoV-2 variants. As for treatment: some 20 received Ad26.COV2.S at low or high dose, single or two shots; about 5 received placebo; per-sample allocation not given. On day 63 after the first injection, vaccine and placebo recipients gave samples. TCRdb keeps only in-frame clones here, not all; method: immunoSEQ multiplex PCR. The table records around 450,000 clones, approximately 90% of them present only once. Material: peripheral blood, obtained in a trial of Ad26.COV2.S vaccine versus placebo. The origin of the receptors is a person between 18 and 65 years old who received the Ad26.COV2.S COVID-19 vaccine or a placebo.

This clone has a single count. The V and J genes are TRBV2 and TRBJ2-4; TRBD1 might be the D (5 bases). The CDR3 length is 13 residues. Germline CDR1 SNHLY, CDR2 FYNNEI. Trimming stripped 4 bases from V and 4 bases from J, with 8 bases between. CDR3 bases: TGTGCCAGCAGTGGACAGACAAAAAACATTCAGTACTTC. Amino acids: CASSGQTKNIQYF. Variable domain in full (rest from reference TRBV2 and TRBJ2-4): EPEVTQTPSHQVTQMGQEVILRCVPISNHLYFYWYRQILGQKVEFLVSFYNNEISEKSEIFDDQFSVERPDGSNFTLKIRSTKLEDSAMYFCASSGQTKNIQYFGAGTRLSVL.

This clone was seen more than once but under ten times. The chain couples TRBV7-6 to TRBJ2-5; D is undetermined. The length of the CDR3 is 11 residues. Between the trimmed V and J ends, which lost 5 bases and 2 bases, there was a span of 3 bases. Germline CDR1 SGHVS, CDR2 FNYEAQ. The CDR3 bases are TGTGCCAGCAGCCGGCAAGAGACCCAGTACTTC. The encoded protein is CASSRQETQYF. The variable domain in full, with the rest retrieved from reference TRBV7-6 and TRBJ2-5, is GAGVSQSPRYKVTKRGQDVALRCDPISGHVSLYWYRQALGQGPEFLTYFNYEAQQDKSGLPNDRFSAERPEGSISTLTIQRTEQRDSAMYRCASSRQETQYFGPGTRLLVL.

The gene calls are TRBV28 and TRBJ2-2; TRBD1 matches 7 bases. The V gene's germline CDR1 is MDHEN and CDR2 SYDVKM. V was clipped by 4 bases and J by 1 base; unmatched bases: 3. The CDR3 runs to 15 residues. Here the CDR3 DNA reads TGTGCCAGCAGTTACGGGGACAGGAACACCGGGGAGCTGTTTTTT. Encoded protein: CASSYGDRNTGELFF.

The chain joins TRBV4-3 to TRBJ2-4; the D gene is possibly TRBD1 (5 bases). The germline V and J ends were trimmed by 0 bases and 4 bases, with 10 bases remaining between them. Germline V gene sequence: CDR1 LGHNA, CDR2 YSLEER. The CDR3 runs 15 residues. CDR3 sequence (DNA): TGCGCCAGCAGCCAAGAAGCCGGACATAAAAACATTCAGTACTTC. This translates into CASSQEAGHKNIQYF.

V usage is TRBV5-1 and J usage is TRBJ2-3; 7 nucleotides match TRBD2. The germline V gene has CDR1 SGHRS and CDR2 YFSETQ. This CDR3 contains 16 residues. Trimming removed 0 bases from V and 0 bases from J; junction bases left unmatched: 4. In nucleotides, the CDR3 is TGCGCCAGCAGCTTGGATGGTAGCGGGAGCACAGATACGCAGTATTTT. It yields the protein CASSLDGSGSTDTQYF.

The rearrangement links TRBV6-2 or TRBV6-3 to TRBJ2-7; D gene unclear. The CDR3 is made up of 14 amino acids. Per the germline V gene, CDR1 is MNHEY and CDR2 is SVGEGT. V lost 4 bases, J lost 0 bases, and 10 bases lay in between. CDR3 sequence: CASSSGPSSYEQYF. The DNA for the CDR3 is TGTGCCAGCAGTTCTGGGCCTAGCTCCTACGAGCAGTACTTC.

J is TRBJ1-5 and V is TRBV9; D is possibly TRBD1 (5 bases). The CDR3 extends over 14 amino acids. Germline assignment: CDR1 SGDLS and CDR2 YYNGEE. Between the trimmed V and J ends, which lost 2 bases and 3 bases, there was a span of 9 bases. Written as DNA, the CDR3 is TGTGCCAGCAGCGTGGGGGTAACCAATCAGCCCCAGCATTTT. This sequence encodes CASSVGVTNQPQHF.

The chain recombines TRBV24-1 with TRBJ2-2; 13 nucleotides line up with TRBD2. The J segment lost 5 bases and the V segment lost 3 bases, leaving 5 bases of the junction unmatched. Germline V gene lookup returns CDR1 KGHDR and CDR2 SFDVKD. CDR3 length: 17 residues. Written as DNA, the CDR3 is TGTGCCACCAGTGATGTACTAGCGGGAGGGTTGACCGGGGAGCTGTTTTTT. Encoded protein: CATSDVLAGGLTGELFF.

This clone is a singleton in its sample. This chain connects TRBV2 to TRBJ1-5; the D gene is possibly TRBD1 (6 bases). The CDR3 sequence is 13 residues long. The V end was cut by 7 bases, the J end by 9 bases, with 16 bases between. CDR1 is SNHLY and CDR2 is FYNNEI in the germline V gene. CDR3 region: CASTRTPQGPQHF. CDR3 DNA: TGTGCCAGCACCCGGACCCCACAGGGGCCCCAGCATTTT.

The chain links TRBV6-6 to TRBJ1-6; D is unresolved. Germline CDR1 and CDR2: MNHNY and SVGAGI (reference sequence). The V end lost 8 bases, the J end lost 15 bases, and 14 bases lay between the germline ends. There are 11 residues in the CDR3. For the CDR3, the DNA is TGTGCCAGCTACGAAGGGTATAACCTCCACTTT. This sequence encodes CASYEGYNLHF.

This chain links TRBV27 with TRBJ2-1; 12 bases are shared with TRBD2. Germline trimming cut 6 bases from V and 5 bases from J; bases unmatched to any gene: 5. The CDR3 contains 15 residues. Germline CDR1 is MNHEY and CDR2 is SMNVEV (reference sequence). The DNA for the CDR3 is TGTGCCAGCAGAGCTAGCGGGAGGGTCCACAATGAGCAGTTCTTC. It yields the protein CASRASGRVHNEQFF.

This rearrangement joins TRBV28 to TRBJ1-5; unclear D gene. Trimming took off 4 bases at V and 7 bases at J, with 8 bases between the two ends. Looked up from germline, CDR1 is MDHEN and CDR2 is SYDVKM. The CDR3 covers 12 residues. The CDR3 DNA reads as TGTGCCAGCAGTTCCCTCTGGCAGCCCCAGCATTTT. It specifies CASSSLWQPQHF.

The chain links TRBV4-1 to TRBJ2-3; TRBD1 agrees at 8 bases. The CDR3 loop spans 17 amino acids. The V and J ends lost 0 bases and 2 bases, in that order; junction bases with no gene match: 7. Germline V CDR1 and CDR2: MGHRA, YSYEKL. In DNA, the CDR3 is TGCGCCAGCAGCCAAGAAGGACAGGGAGCCTCCACAGATACGCAGTATTTT. Protein: CASSQEGQGASTDTQYF.

The chain couples TRBV30 to TRBJ1-2; D not resolved. V lost 0 bases and J lost 10, with 12 bases in between. The CDR3 spans 12 residues. The germline CDR1 and CDR2 sequences are GTSNPN and SVGIG (reference sequence). This CDR3 reads CAWSVGIGAYTF. The CDR3 coding sequence is TGTGCCTGGAGTGTAGGTATCGGAGCCTACACCTTC. The whole variable domain, filled in from reference TRBV30 and TRBJ1-2, reads SQTIHQWPATLVQPVGSPLSLECTVEGTSNPNLYWYRQAAGRGLQLLFYSVGIGQISSEVPQNLSASRPQDRQFILSSKKLLLSDSGFYLCAWSVGIGAYTFGSGTRLTVV.

This rearrangement joins TRBV11-2 to TRBJ2-7, with D maybe TRBD2 (5 bases). Trimming left V 1 base short and J 5 bases short, with 15 bases between. In germline, CDR1 is SGHAT, CDR2 FQNNGV. This CDR3 contains 15 residues. This chain's CDR3 is CASSLGPGWLDEQYF. For the CDR3, the DNA is TGTGCCAGCAGCTTAGGTCCGGGGTGGTTAGACGAGCAGTACTTC.

The rearrangement links TRBV28 to TRBJ1-5; D is unclear. V was clipped by 1 base and J by 5 bases, with 12 bases between them. The CDR3 loop spans 15 amino acids. CDR1 MDHEN and CDR2 SYDVKM come from the germline V gene. CDR3 amino acids: CASSLSSAGYQPQHF. CDR3 coding DNA: TGTGCCAGCAGTTTATCGTCCGCCGGCTATCAGCCCCAGCATTTT.

The chain combines TRBV6-6 with TRBJ2-3; D remains ambiguous. Trimming pared 0 bases from V and 4 bases from J, leaving 5 bases between. Germline CDR1 is MNHNY and CDR2 is SVGAGI (reference sequence). CDR3 length: 13 residues. CDR3 bases: TGTGCCAGCAGTTACTCGCGGTCAGATACGCAGTATTTT. Protein: CASSYSRSDTQYF.

The chain carries TRBV6-2 or TRBV6-3 and TRBJ2-2, with unresolved D. Germline CDR1 is MNHEY and CDR2 is SVGEGT. V shed 7 bases and J shed 2 bases, with 17 bases lying between them. The CDR3 extends over 16 amino acids. The CDR3 reads CASTPQVGENTGELFF. CDR3 nucleotide sequence: TGTGCCAGCACCCCCCAAGTAGGCGAAAACACCGGGGAGCTGTTTTTT.

This chain uses TRBV5-1 with TRBJ2-1, with TRBD1 matching over 11 bases. After removal of 4 bases from V and 1 base from J, the junction contained 4 bases not matched to a gene. Germline V gene lookup returns CDR1 SGHRS and CDR2 YFSETQ. There are 16 residues in the CDR3. The CDR3 protein is CASSRGQGESYNEQFF. CDR3 DNA: TGCGCCAGCAGCCGGGGACAGGGGGAATCCTACAATGAGCAGTTCTTC.

The chain is built from TRBV6-5 and TRBJ2-7; a possible D gene is TRBD1 (5 bases). The germline V gene encodes CDR1 MNHEY and CDR2 SVGAGI. The germline V and J ends were trimmed by 2 bases and 0 bases, with 14 bases remaining between them. This CDR3 has 16 residues. CDR3 in DNA: TGTGCCAGCAGTTACCTTTCGGACACGAGCTCCTACGAGCAGTACTTC. This gives the protein CASSYLSDTSSYEQYF.

The V and J genes are TRBV11-3 and TRBJ2-1; TRBD1 aligns across 9 bases. Looked up from germline, CDR1 is SGHNT and CDR2 is YENEEA. The CDR3 is made up of 13 amino acids. J gave up 8 bases and V 5 bases, and 4 bases lay outside the gene matches. CDR3 region: CASSRGQGDEQFF. CDR3 bases: TGTGCCAGCAGCAGGGGACAGGGCGATGAGCAGTTCTTC.

The chain joins TRBV19 to TRBJ1-2; 9 bases are shared with TRBD1. The CDR3 runs to 15 residues. Germline-derived CDR1 and CDR2 are LNHDA and SQIVND (reference sequence). V gave up 3 bases and J gave up 4 bases; unmatched junction bases: 6. The CDR3 here is CASSILTGGTYGYTF. The CDR3 DNA sequence: TGTGCCAGTAGTATTCTGACAGGGGGAACCTATGGCTACACCTTC. The variable domain in full, with the rest retrieved from reference TRBV19 and TRBJ1-2, is DGGITQSPKYLFRKEGQNVTLSCEQNLNHDAMYWYRQDPGQGLRLIYYSQIVNDFQKGDIAEGYSVSREKKESFPLTVTSAQKNPTAFYLCASSILTGGTYGYTFGSGTRLTVV.

On this clone: This sample includes further DNA sequences coding for the same CDR3. The V call is TRBV9, the J call TRBJ2-7; 8 bases fit TRBD2. Germline CDR1 is SGDLS and CDR2 is YYNGEE. The V gene end was trimmed by 4 bases and the J gene end by 3 bases; junction bases not matched to a gene: 3. CDR3 length: 13 amino acids. CDR3 bases: TGTGCCAGCAGCCCCGGGAGGGGCTACGAGCAGTACTTC. It yields the protein CASSPGRGYEQYF.

V and J are TRBV6-5 and TRBJ2-7, with TRBD2 matching 14 bases. The CDR3 has 15 amino acids. Germline V gives CDR1 MNHEY, CDR2 SVGAGI. After removal of 8 bases from V and 4 bases from J, the junction contained 7 bases not matched to a gene. The CDR3 nucleotides read TGTGCCAGCCAGGGACTAGCGGGAGCCGAATACGAGCAGTACTTC. Protein product: CASQGLAGAEYEQYF.

J is TRBJ1-2 and V is TRBV4-3; D gene ambiguous. This CDR3 has 15 amino acids. The germline V gene has CDR1 LGHNA and CDR2 YSLEER. The V gene lost 4 bases and the J gene lost 0 bases, with 12 bases spanning the gap. CDR3 in amino acids: CASSPGPSSNYGYTF. CDR3 DNA sequence: TGCGCCAGCAGCCCCGGGCCGTCATCTAACTATGGCTACACCTTC.

The genes are TRBV5-1 and TRBJ2-7, with D tentatively TRBD2 (5 bases). CDR1 and CDR2 (germline): SGHRS, YFSETQ. The germline V and J ends were trimmed by 7 bases and 3 bases, with 41 bases remaining between them. The CDR3 totals 22 residues. DNA of the CDR3: TGCGCCAGCTTGGGAAACCGGGTCCAATCCCCAGGAAGACTAACCGTTCGCTACGAGCAGTACTTC. It specifies CASLGNRVQSPGRLTVRYEQYF.